A single sample is the source of the 27 T cell receptor beta chains below, sequenced in a study of identical twins. TCRdb ran MiXCR on the 5' RACE reads and lists one entry per CDR3 protein. The table includes roughly 1,500,000 distinct CDR3 sequences, less than 40% detected once. Sequencing was done on a sample of cord blood. These receptors were taken from a newborn girl in good health.

This clonotype was found many times. The CDR3 protein is CASSQKTIRRTDTQYF. In DNA form, the CDR3 reads TGTGCCAGCAGTCAAAAGACAATTAGGAGAACTGATACGCAGTATTTT. V gene TRBV28 combines with J gene TRBJ2-3; no reliable D call. CDR3 size: 16 residues. The ends were cut back, 5 bases at V and 6 bases at J, with 21 bases in the middle. The germline CDR1 and CDR2 sequences are MDHEN and SYDVKM.

At least ten counts were recorded for this clonotype. Sequence at one end of the junction differs from germline and may be a read error. The V gene is TRBV7-7, the J gene TRBJ2-1, with TRBD2 matching over 11 bases. The length of the CDR3 is 16 residues. Germline V gene data show CDR1 as SSHAT and CDR2 as FNYEAQ (reference sequence). CDR3 amino acids: CASSPSGLAAYNEQFF. CDR3 in DNA: TGTGCTAGCAGCCCCTCGGGACTAGCGGCTTACAATGAGCAGTTCTTC.

This clonotype has more than one count but fewer than ten. The CDR3 protein is CASSLEGVAGTQYF. CDR3 coding DNA: TGTGCCAGCAGTTTAGAAGGGGTGGCCGGGACCCAGTACTTC. This chain connects TRBV12-3 or TRBV12-4 to TRBJ2-5; D perhaps matches TRBD1 (5 bases). V lost 1 base to trimming and J lost 7 bases, with 13 bases between them. The CDR3 is 14 residues long.

There are a few counts of this clonotype. In nucleotides, the CDR3 is TGCGCCAGCAGAAGGGACGGGTTATTGAACACTGAAGCTTTCTTT. Translating gives CASRRDGLLNTEAFF. The chain couples TRBV5-1 to TRBJ1-1; possible D gene TRBD1, 5 bases. From germline, CDR1 is SGHRS and CDR2 YFSETQ. The CDR3 spans 15 residues. V was pared by 5 bases and J by 0 bases, with 14 bases between.

The chain couples TRBV6-1 to TRBJ1-4, with no clear D. The CDR3 spans 14 residues. Germline values: CDR1 MNHNS, CDR2 SASEGT. V lost 8 bases and J 0 bases, leaving 10 bases between the germline ends. The CDR3 region is CASLGGATNEKLFF. DNA of the CDR3: TGTGCCAGCTTGGGCGGTGCAACTAATGAAAAACTGTTTTTT.

This clonotype was observed many times. This chain connects TRBV2 to TRBJ2-3; TRBD2 is a possible D gene (5 bases). The CDR3 sequence is 10 residues long. Per germline, CDR1 SNHLY and CDR2 FYNNEI. V was pared by 8 bases and J by 6 bases, with 6 bases between. The CDR3 DNA sequence: TGTGCCAGCGGGGAGGATACGCAGTATTTT. Translating it yields CASGEDTQYF.

This clonotype was observed a single time. The chain couples TRBV5-1 to TRBJ1-1; 10 bases line up with TRBD1. Germline trimming cut 4 bases from V and 8 bases from J; bases unmatched to any gene: 5. Per germline, CDR1 SGHRS and CDR2 YFSETQ. CDR3 length equals 13 residues. The CDR3 region is CASSTRTGGEAFF. The DNA of the CDR3 is TGCGCCAGCAGCACCCGGACAGGGGGGGAAGCTTTCTTT.

The V call is TRBV2, the J call TRBJ2-3, with 7 bases that match TRBD1. The CDR3 runs to 13 residues. Per the germline V gene, CDR1 is SNHLY and CDR2 is FYNNEI. Unmatched junction bases numbered 6, after V lost 6 bases and J lost 6 bases. The CDR3 protein is CASRGRGPDTQYF. CDR3 nucleotide sequence: TGTGCCAGCAGAGGTAGGGGGCCTGATACGCAGTATTTT. The entire variable domain, with the rest obtained from reference TRBV2 and TRBJ2-3, is as follows: EPEVTQTPSHQVTQMGQEVILRCVPISNHLYFYWYRQILGQKVEFLVSFYNNEISEKSEIFDDQFSVERPDGSNFTLKIRSTKLEDSAMYFCASRGRGPDTQYFGPGTRLTVL.

This clonotype was counted between two and nine times. The rearrangement uses TRBV25-1 and TRBJ2-1; 10 nucleotides match TRBD1. Germline CDR1 and CDR2: MGHDK and SYGVNS. The CDR3 is made up of 15 amino acids. Trimming cost V 7 bases and J 8 bases; bases outside gene matches: 11. The CDR3 nucleotides read TGTGCCAGCACTCACGGGACAGGGGTGTTAGATGAGCAGTTCTTC. Translated: CASTHGTGVLDEQFF. Variable domain in full (rest from reference TRBV25-1 and TRBJ2-1): EADIYQTPRYLVIGTGKKITLECSQTMGHDKMYWYQQDPGMELHLIHYSYGVNSTEKGDLSSESTVSRIRTEHFPLTLESARPSHTSQYLCASTHGTGVLDEQFFGPGTRLTVL.

This clonotype was found a few times. The chain carries TRBV20-1 and TRBJ2-3; perhaps TRBD1 as D (5 bases). The CDR3 has 12 residues. Trimming left V 5 bases short and J 10 bases short, with 16 bases between. Germline V gene data show CDR1 as DFQATT and CDR2 as SNEGSKA (reference sequence). The CDR3 region has the DNA TGCAGTGCTCCAGACCCGGTAGGGGCGCAGTATTTT. Amino acid sequence: CSAPDPVGAQYF.

The V and J genes are TRBV11-2 and TRBJ2-7; D remains ambiguous. V was shortened by 6 bases and J by 7 bases, with 28 bases between the two germline ends. Germline CDR1 reads SGHAT; CDR2 reads FQNNGV. The CDR3 runs 17 residues. This CDR3 is CASRPPITRESYNEQYF. CDR3 bases: TGTGCCAGCAGGCCCCCCATTACGCGAGAATCCTACAATGAGCAGTACTTC.

The rearrangement uses TRBV28 and TRBJ1-6; the D gene is possibly TRBD1 (5 bases). CDR3 length: 14 amino acids. Trimming pared 3 bases from V and 10 bases from J, leaving 13 bases between. Germline CDR1 reads MDHEN; CDR2 reads SYDVKM. CDR3 nucleotides: TGTGCCAGCAGTTTGCATCCAGGGAGGTCACCCCTCCACTTT. This translates into CASSLHPGRSPLHF.

This clonotype was seen a few times. CDR3 loop: CASSLSLGTRSYNEQFF. The CDR3 DNA is TGTGCCAGCAGCTTATCCCTCGGGACTCGCTCCTACAATGAGCAGTTCTTC. The V and J genes are TRBV7-9 and TRBJ2-1; the D gene is possibly TRBD2 (6 bases). This CDR3 spans 17 amino acids. With 2 bases removed from V and 0 bases from J, the gap between germline ends came to 14 bases. Per the germline V gene, CDR1 is SEHNR and CDR2 is FQNEAQ (reference sequence). Variable domain in full (rest from reference TRBV7-9 and TRBJ2-1): DTGVSQNPRHKITKRGQNVTFRCDPISEHNRLYWYRQTLGQGPEFLTYFQNEAQLEKSRLLSDRFSAERPKGSFSTLEIQRTEQGDSAMYLCASSLSLGTRSYNEQFFGPGTRLTVL.

This clonotype was seen a single time. J is TRBJ1-5 and V is TRBV19, with 7 bases fitting TRBD1. This CDR3 has 16 residues. Germline V gives CDR1 LNHDA, CDR2 SQIVND (reference sequence). With 5 bases clipped from V and 0 bases from J, the junction kept 7 bases outside the gene matches. The CDR3 coding sequence is TGTGCCAGTAGTTACGTCGGACAGGTTAGCAATCAGCCCCAGCATTTT. It yields the protein CASSYVGQVSNQPQHF. The full variable domain, with the rest looked up from reference TRBV19 and TRBJ1-5, is DGGITQSPKYLFRKEGQNVTLSCEQNLNHDAMYWYRQDPGQGLRLIYYSQIVNDFQKGDIAEGYSVSREKKESFPLTVTSAQKNPTAFYLCASSYVGQVSNQPQHFGDGTRLSIL.

A few counts support this clonotype. This chain joins TRBV5-1 and TRBJ1-1, with D unresolved. The CDR3 totals 13 residues. Germline CDR1 is SGHRS and CDR2 is YFSETQ. Trimming removed 1 base at V and 2 bases at J, with 6 bases between. For the CDR3, the DNA is TGCGCCAGCAGCTTGAACACCAACACTGAAGCTTTCTTT. It translates to CASSLNTNTEAFF.

The chain combines TRBV10-3 with TRBJ2-7; D perhaps matches TRBD2 (5 bases). The CDR3 runs to 15 residues. The germline V and J ends were trimmed by 0 bases and 3 bases, with 12 bases remaining between them. Germline V gene sequence: CDR1 ENHRY, CDR2 SYGVKD. The CDR3: CAISESVGSGYEQYF. CDR3 DNA: TGTGCCATCAGTGAGTCGGTAGGGAGCGGCTACGAGCAGTACTTC.

The CDR3 sequence is CASGLDVGEQFF. The CDR3 coding sequence is TGTGCCAGCGGACTAGATGTTGGTGAGCAGTTCTTC. The genes are TRBV12-3 or TRBV12-4 and TRBJ2-1; TRBD2 aligns across 7 bases. This CDR3 region has 12 residues. Losses at the gene ends were 8 bases for V and 9 bases for J; bases not matched to a gene: 7.

This chain connects TRBV2 to TRBJ2-5; the match to TRBD2 covers 7 bases. The last part of the DNA fits TRBJ2-1 better; the J call may be wrong. Germline V gives CDR1 SNHLY, CDR2 FYNNEI. This CDR3 is 14 amino acids long. CDR3 DNA sequence: TGTGCCAGCAACGAACTAGCGCGGCAAGAGACCCAGTTCTTC. Translation: CASNELARQETQFF.

The chain uses TRBV11-3 and TRBJ2-1; 9 nucleotides align to TRBD2. The CDR3 spans 19 residues. V trimming: 1 base; J trimming: 0 bases; junction bases outside the gene matches: 10. Looked up from germline, CDR1 is SGHNT and CDR2 is YENEEA. The CDR3 region is CASSLGASGVGSSYNEQFF. The CDR3 nucleotides are TGTGCCAGCAGCTTAGGGGCTAGCGGGGTAGGGAGCTCCTACAATGAGCAGTTCTTC.

This rearrangement joins TRBV6-5 to TRBJ2-7; TRBD1 agrees at 8 bases. Germline CDR1 reads MNHEY; CDR2 reads SVGAGI. The CDR3 loop spans 16 amino acids. Losses at the gene ends were 5 bases for V and 0 bases for J; bases not matched to a gene: 9. Here the CDR3 reads CASSRTGRLGSYEQYF. In DNA, the CDR3 is TGTGCCAGCAGTCGGACAGGGAGGCTTGGCTCCTACGAGCAGTACTTC.

The chain couples TRBV28 to TRBJ2-7; D uncertain. The CDR3 runs 18 residues. The V end lost 3 bases, the J end lost 0 bases, and 21 bases lay between the germline ends. Germline CDR1 MDHEN, CDR2 SYDVKM. The CDR3 DNA sequence: TGTGCCAGCAGTTTTTTCCGAGGTGGGCTTAGTGGCTCCTACGAGCAGTACTTC. Translation gives CASSFFRGGLSGSYEQYF. Full variable domain (outside the CDR3, taken from reference TRBV28 and TRBJ2-7): DVKVTQSSRYLVKRTGEKVFLECVQDMDHENMFWYRQDPGLGLRLIYFSYDVKMKEKGDIPEGYSVSREKKERFSLILESASTNQTSMYLCASSFFRGGLSGSYEQYFGPGTRLTVT.

The V call is TRBV6-1, the J call TRBJ1-1; TRBD1 matches 11 bases. Germline loops: CDR1 MNHNS, CDR2 SASEGT. The junction had 1 base not matched to a gene; V was cut back by 1 base and J by 3 bases. The CDR3 spans 15 residues. The CDR3 nucleotides are TGTGCCAGCAGTGAAGGGACAGGGGGCTACACTGAAGCTTTCTTT. Encoded protein: CASSEGTGGYTEAFF.

J is TRBJ2-1 and V is TRBV5-6; perhaps TRBD1 as D (5 bases). The closer fit of TRBJ2-7 to the DNA end suggests the J call may be wrong. From germline, CDR1 is SGHDT and CDR2 YYEEEE. The CDR3 covers 15 residues. In nucleotides, the CDR3 is TGTGCCAGCAGCTTGGGACAGCCCTCCTACGATGAGCAGTACTTC. Protein: CASSLGQPSYDEQYF.

This clonotype has only a few counts. The chain uses TRBV2 and TRBJ2-1; D is unresolved. Germline V gene sequence: CDR1 SNHLY, CDR2 FYNNEI. This CDR3 is 9 amino acids long. V shed 7 bases and J shed 9 bases, with 4 bases lying between them. CDR3 protein: CASKGEQFF. CDR3 coding DNA: TGTGCCAGCAAGGGTGAGCAGTTCTTC.

CDR3 protein: CASSGLAADRTYEQYF. CDR3 nucleotides: TGTGCCAGCAGTGGACTAGCGGCGGATAGGACCTACGAGCAGTACTTC. V gene TRBV6-2 or TRBV6-3 combines with J gene TRBJ2-7; 10 positions match TRBD2. Germline assignment: CDR1 MNHEY and CDR2 SVGEGT. V lost 5 bases, J lost 2 bases, and 9 bases stayed unmatched. This CDR3 spans 16 amino acids.

The gene calls are TRBV6-6 and TRBJ2-7; D uncertain. This CDR3 has 14 residues. Deletions cut 4 bases from V and 7 bases from J, with 17 bases between. The germline V gene encodes CDR1 MNHNY and CDR2 SVGAGI (reference sequence). CDR3 sequence reads: CASSSPSVPGEQYF. The CDR3 DNA reads as TGTGCCAGCAGTTCGCCGTCCGTCCCGGGTGAGCAGTACTTC.

This clonotype has a handful of counts. This chain's CDR3 is CRPYGYTF. The CDR3 DNA follows: TGCCGACCCTATGGCTACACCTTC. This chain connects TRBV20-1 to TRBJ1-2; no definite D call. Germline V CDR1 and CDR2: DFQATT, SNEGSKA (reference sequence). The CDR3 is made up of 8 amino acids.